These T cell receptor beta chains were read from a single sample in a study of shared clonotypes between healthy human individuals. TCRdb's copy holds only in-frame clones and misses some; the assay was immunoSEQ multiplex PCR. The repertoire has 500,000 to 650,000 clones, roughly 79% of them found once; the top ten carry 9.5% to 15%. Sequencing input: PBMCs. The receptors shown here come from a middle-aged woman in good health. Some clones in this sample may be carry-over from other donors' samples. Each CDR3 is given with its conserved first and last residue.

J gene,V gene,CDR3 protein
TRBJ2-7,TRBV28,CASLNRASSYEQYF
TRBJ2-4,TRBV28,CASTVDRGYRNIQYF
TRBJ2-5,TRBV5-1,CASSLVYGKETQYF
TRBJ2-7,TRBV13,CASSLAARGTGGSYEQYF
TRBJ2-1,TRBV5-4,CASSSSLNPHEQFF
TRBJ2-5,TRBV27,CASSARQGETQYF
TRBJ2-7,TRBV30,CAWSVRGRGEQYF
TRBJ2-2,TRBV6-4,CASRRGQNTGELFF
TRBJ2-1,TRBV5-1,CASSLGGTGIRNEQFF
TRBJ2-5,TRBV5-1,CASSPGTSGSGETQYF
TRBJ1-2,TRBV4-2,CASSQSGTGTNYGYTF
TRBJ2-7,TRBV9,CASSPDWLGAYYEQYF
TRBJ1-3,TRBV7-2,CASSSGTGGNTIYF
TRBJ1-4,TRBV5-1,CASRRDNEKLFF
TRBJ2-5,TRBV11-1,CASSPREYQETQYF
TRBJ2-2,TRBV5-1,CASSPTSGSWELFF
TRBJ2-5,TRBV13,CASSPLGYQETQYF
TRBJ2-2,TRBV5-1,CASSARQGSNTGELFF
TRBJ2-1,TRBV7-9,CASSFSQVTNEQFF
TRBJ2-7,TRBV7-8,CASSRRWGEGEQYF
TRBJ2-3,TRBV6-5,CASSGTSGFTDTQYF
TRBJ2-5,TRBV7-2,CASSWDRVYQETQYF
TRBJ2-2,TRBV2,CASSAMGSDTGELFF
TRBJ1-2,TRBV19,CASSIGRAYYGYTF
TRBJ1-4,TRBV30,CAWSNGGGGEKLFF
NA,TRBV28,CASSYLAESYEQYF
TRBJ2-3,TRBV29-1,CSVRQGTSTDTQYF
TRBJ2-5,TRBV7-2,CASSLAVAGGGRDF
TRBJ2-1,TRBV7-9,CASSLGLAEANEQFF
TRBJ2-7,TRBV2,CASSYQGSEQYF
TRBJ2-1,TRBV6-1,CASKGGSKVGEQFF
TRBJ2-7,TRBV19,CASSITQGYEQYF
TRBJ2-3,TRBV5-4,CASSPSLAGGLMQYF
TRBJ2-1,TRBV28,CASSLRDLNEQFF
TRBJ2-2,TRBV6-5,CASSYFIVNTGELFF